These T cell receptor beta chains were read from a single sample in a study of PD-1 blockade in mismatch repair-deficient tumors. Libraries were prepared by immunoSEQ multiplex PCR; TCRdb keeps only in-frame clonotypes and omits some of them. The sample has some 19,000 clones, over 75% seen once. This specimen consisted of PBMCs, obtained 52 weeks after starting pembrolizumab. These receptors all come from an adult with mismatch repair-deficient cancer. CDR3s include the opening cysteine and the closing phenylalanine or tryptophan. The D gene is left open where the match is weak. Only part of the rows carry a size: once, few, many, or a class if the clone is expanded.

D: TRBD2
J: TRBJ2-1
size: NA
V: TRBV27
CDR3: CASSARGGKFRKFF
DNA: TGTGCCAGCAGTGCGCGGGGGGGGAAATTTAGGAAGTTCTTC

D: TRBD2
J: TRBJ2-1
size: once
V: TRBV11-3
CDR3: CASRWGTSVYNEQFF
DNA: TGTGCCAGCAGGTGGGGGACTAGCGTATACAATGAGCAGTTCTTC

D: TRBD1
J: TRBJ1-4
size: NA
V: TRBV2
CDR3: CASSEPGQYNEKLFF
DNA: TGTGCCAGCAGTGAACCGGGACAGTATAATGAAAAACTGTTTTTT

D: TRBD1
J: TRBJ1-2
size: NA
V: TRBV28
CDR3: CASSSQGRLYGYTF
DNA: TGTGCCAGCAGTTCACAGGGGCGACTCTATGGCTACACCTTC

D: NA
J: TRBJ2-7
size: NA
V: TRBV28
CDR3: CASCTGNSYEQYF
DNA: TGTGCCAGCTGCACAGGGAACTCCTACGAGCAGTACTTC

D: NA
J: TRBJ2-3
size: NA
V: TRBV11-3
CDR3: CASSPWSSGDQYF
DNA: TGTGCCAGCAGCCCCTGGTCCTCGGGTGACCAGTATTTT

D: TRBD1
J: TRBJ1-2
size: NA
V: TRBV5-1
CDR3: CASSLEGTGYDYGYTF
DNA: TGCGCCAGCAGCTTGGAGGGGACAGGGTACGACTATGGCTACACCTTC

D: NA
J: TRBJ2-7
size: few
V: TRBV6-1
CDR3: CASSAGTTYEQYF
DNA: TGTGCCAGCAGTGCGGGGACAACCTACGAGCAGTACTTC

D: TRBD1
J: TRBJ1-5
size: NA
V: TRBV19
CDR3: CASSPWTGGNPYSNQPQHF
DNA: TGTGCCAGTAGTCCTTGGACAGGGGGCAACCCCTATAGCAATCAGCCCCAGCATTTT

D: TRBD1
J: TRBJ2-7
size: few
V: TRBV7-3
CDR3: CASSLTGVYEQYF
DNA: TGTGCCAGCAGCTTGACAGGGGTCTACGAGCAGTACTTC

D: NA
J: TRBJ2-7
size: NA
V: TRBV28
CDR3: CASSPSPARRLSSYEQYF
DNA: TGTGCCAGCAGTCCCTCGCCGGCGAGGCGGCTTAGCTCCTACGAGCAGTACTTC

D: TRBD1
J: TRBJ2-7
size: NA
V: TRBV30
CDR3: CAWSVRGQYYEQYF
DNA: TGTGCCTGGAGTGTACGGGGACAGTACTACGAGCAGTACTTC

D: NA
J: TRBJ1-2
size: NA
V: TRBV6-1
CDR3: CASSEGGYRGYTF
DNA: TGTGCCAGCAGTGAGGGGGGGTATAGGGGCTACACCTTC

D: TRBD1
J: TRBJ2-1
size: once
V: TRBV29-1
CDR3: CSVEGRQGINEQFF
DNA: TGCAGCGTTGAAGGGCGACAGGGGATTAATGAGCAGTTCTTC

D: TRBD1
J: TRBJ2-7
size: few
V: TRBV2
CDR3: CASRTGDTYEQYF
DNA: TGTGCCAGTCGGACAGGGGACACCTACGAGCAGTACTTC

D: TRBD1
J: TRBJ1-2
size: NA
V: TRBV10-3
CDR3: CAISGTGGRGYTF
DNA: TGTGCCATCAGTGGGACAGGGGGACGCGGCTACACCTTC

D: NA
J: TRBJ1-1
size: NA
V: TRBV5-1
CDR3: CASSLRHRNTEAFF
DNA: TGCGCCAGCAGCTTGCGTCACAGGAACACTGAAGCTTTCTTT

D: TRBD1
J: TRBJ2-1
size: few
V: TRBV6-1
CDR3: CASSLRTGTVNEQFF
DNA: TGTGCCAGCAGTCTACGGACAGGAACCGTCAATGAGCAGTTCTTC

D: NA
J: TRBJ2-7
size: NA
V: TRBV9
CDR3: CASSVATEMGYEQYF
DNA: TGTGCCAGCAGCGTAGCGACAGAAATGGGTTACGAGCAGTACTTC

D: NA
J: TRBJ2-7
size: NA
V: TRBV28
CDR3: CASTPRRGGQYF
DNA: TGTGCCAGCACCCCTAGGCGTGGTGGGCAGTACTTC

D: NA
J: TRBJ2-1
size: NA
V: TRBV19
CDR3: CASSIDPSGNEQFF
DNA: TGTGCCAGTAGTATCGATCCGAGCGGGAATGAGCAGTTCTTC

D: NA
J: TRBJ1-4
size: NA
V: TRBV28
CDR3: CASRTGGGWEKLFF
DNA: TGTGCCAGCAGGACCGGGGGGGGTTGGGAAAAACTGTTTTTT

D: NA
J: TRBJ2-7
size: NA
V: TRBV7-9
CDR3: CASSFTGYEQYF
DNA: TGTGCCAGCAGCTTTACAGGCTACGAGCAGTACTTC

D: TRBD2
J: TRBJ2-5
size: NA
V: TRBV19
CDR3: CASSTLAGGSRETQYF
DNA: TGTGCCAGTAGTACATTAGCGGGAGGGTCGAGAGAGACCCAGTACTTC

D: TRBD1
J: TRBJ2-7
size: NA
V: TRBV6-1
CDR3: CASRRGQGVSYEQYF
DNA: TGTGCCAGCAGAAGGGGACAGGGGGTCTCCTACGAGCAGTACTTC

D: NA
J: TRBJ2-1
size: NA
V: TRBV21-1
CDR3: CASSKVEDNEQFF
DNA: TGTGCCAGCAGCAAAGTGGAGGACAATGAGCAGTTCTTC

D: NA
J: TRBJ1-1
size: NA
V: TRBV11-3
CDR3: CASSLLQADSTEAFF
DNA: TGTGCCAGCAGCTTACTCCAGGCCGATAGCACTGAAGCTTTCTTT

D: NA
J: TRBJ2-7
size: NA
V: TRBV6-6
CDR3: CASSSTGGAYEQYF
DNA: TGTGCCAGCAGTTCCACAGGAGGGGCCTACGAGCAGTACTTC

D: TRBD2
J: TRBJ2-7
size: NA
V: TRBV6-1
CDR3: CASSEAVFGLAGGDSYEQYF
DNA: TGTGCCAGCAGTGAAGCGGTCTTTGGACTAGCGGGAGGAGACTCCTACGAGCAGTACTTC

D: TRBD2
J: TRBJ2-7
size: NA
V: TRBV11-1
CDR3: CASSFSASGSGAYEQYF
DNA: TGTGCCAGCAGCTTTTCCGCTAGCGGGAGTGGGGCCTACGAGCAGTACTTC

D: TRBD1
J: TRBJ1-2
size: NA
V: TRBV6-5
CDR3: CASSRDRVGYTF
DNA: TGTGCCAGCAGCCGCGACAGGGTTGGCTACACCTTC

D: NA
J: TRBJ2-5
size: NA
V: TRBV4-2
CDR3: CASSQQPEGETQYF
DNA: TGTGCCAGCAGCCAACAACCCGAGGGAGAGACCCAGTACTTC

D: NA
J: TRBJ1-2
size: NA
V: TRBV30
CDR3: CAWDSNGYTF
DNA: TGTGCCTGGGACTCTAATGGCTACACCTTC

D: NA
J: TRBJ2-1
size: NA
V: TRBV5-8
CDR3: CASREDWTYNEQFF
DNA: TGTGCCAGCAGGGAGGACTGGACCTACAATGAGCAGTTCTTC

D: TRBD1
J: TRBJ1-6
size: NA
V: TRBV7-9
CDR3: CASSPQGIGNSPLHF
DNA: TGTGCCAGCAGCCCACAGGGGATTGGTAATTCACCCCTCCACTTT

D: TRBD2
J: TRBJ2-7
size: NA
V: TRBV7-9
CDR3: CASSLGLAAAYEQYF
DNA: TGTGCCAGCAGCCTGGGCCTAGCGGCTGCCTACGAGCAGTACTTC

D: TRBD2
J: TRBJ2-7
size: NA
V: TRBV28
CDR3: CGTASGTYEQYF
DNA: TGTGGGACGGCTAGCGGGACCTACGAGCAGTACTTC

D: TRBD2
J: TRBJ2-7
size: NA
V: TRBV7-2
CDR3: CASGMAGDLGEQYF
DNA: TGTGCCAGCGGGATGGCGGGAGATTTGGGCGAGCAGTACTTC

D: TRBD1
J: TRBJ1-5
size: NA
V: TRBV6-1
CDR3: CASSEQGAQWQPQHF
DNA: TGTGCCAGCAGTGAACAGGGGGCGCAATGGCAGCCCCAGCATTTT

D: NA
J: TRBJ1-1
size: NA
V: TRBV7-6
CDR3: CASSLQADTEAFF
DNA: TGTGCCAGCAGTCTACAGGCGGACACTGAAGCTTTCTTT

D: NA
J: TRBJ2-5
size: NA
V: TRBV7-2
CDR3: CASSYSGSLQETQYF
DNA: TGTGCCAGCAGCTACTCCGGGAGCCTCCAAGAGACCCAGTACTTC

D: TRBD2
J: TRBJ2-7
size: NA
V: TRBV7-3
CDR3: CASSPLAGGQGEQYF
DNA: TGTGCCAGCAGCCCATTAGCGGGAGGGCAGGGGGAGCAGTACTTC

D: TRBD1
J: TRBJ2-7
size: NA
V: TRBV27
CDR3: CASRTRGPVSYEQYF
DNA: TGTGCCAGCAGGACCAGGGGGCCAGTCTCCTACGAGCAGTACTTC

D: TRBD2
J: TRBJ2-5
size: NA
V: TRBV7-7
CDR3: CASSFKAGAGETQYF
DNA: TGTGCCAGCAGCTTTAAGGCGGGAGCAGGGGAGACCCAGTACTTC

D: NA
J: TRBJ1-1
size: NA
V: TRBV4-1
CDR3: CASSQGGTVATEAFF
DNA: TGCGCCAGCAGCCAAGGGGGCACAGTAGCCACTGAAGCTTTCTTT

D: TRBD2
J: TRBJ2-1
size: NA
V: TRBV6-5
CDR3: CASSYFGGAAHEQFF
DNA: TGTGCCAGCAGTTACTTCGGGGGGGCTGCCCATGAGCAGTTCTTC

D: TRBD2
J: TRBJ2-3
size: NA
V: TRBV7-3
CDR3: CASSPRGGGTDTQYF
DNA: TGTGCCAGCAGTCCGCGGGGAGGGGGCACAGATACGCAGTATTTT

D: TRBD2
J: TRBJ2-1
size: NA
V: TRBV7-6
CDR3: CASSFPEAAGDNEQFF
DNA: TGTGCCAGCAGCTTTCCCGAGGCAGCGGGGGACAATGAGCAGTTCTTC

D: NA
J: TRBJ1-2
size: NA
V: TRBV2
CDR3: CASSEATGLLLTF
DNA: TGTGCCAGCAGTGAAGCCACAGGGCTTCTGCTCACCTTC

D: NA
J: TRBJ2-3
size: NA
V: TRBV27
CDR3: CASTLASTDTQYF
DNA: TGTGCCAGCACCCTAGCGAGCACAGATACGCAGTATTTT